One sample yielded the 28 T cell receptor beta chains listed below, sequenced in a study of blood T cells in healthy people across ages. A second PCR of about 7 to 12 cycles used a sample-barcoded 5' primer and a J-beta primer mix. A single record per CDR3 protein comes from TCRdb applying MiXCR to the 5' RACE reads. The sample lists roughly 1,100,000 distinct CDR3 sequences; 25% were seen once. The sample also formed part of further work on T cells of mothers and their children.

Sequences were obtained from blood. Every receptor here comes from a girl aged 2 to 9 in good health.

This clonotype appeared a few times. The V call is TRBV27, the J call TRBJ2-7, with D possibly matching TRBD2 (6 bases). The DNA end is a closer match to TRBJ2-1, so the J assignment may be wrong. The CDR3 is 13 amino acids. Germline CDR1 and CDR2: MNHEY and SMNVEV (reference sequence). The CDR3 nucleotides read TGTGCCACGGAGGGCGCAGGAGGCAATGAGCAGTTCTTC. It encodes CATEGAGGNEQFF.

V is TRBV9 and J is TRBJ2-1; 9 bases line up with TRBD2. The ends lost 3 bases at V and 0 bases at J; junction bases unmatched: 10. Germline CDR1 is SGDLS and CDR2 is YYNGEE. This CDR3 has 18 residues. CDR3 amino acids: CASSATSGLTSSYNEQFF. Here the CDR3 DNA reads TGTGCCAGCAGCGCGACTAGCGGATTAACCAGCTCCTACAATGAGCAGTTCTTC.

This clonotype showed up just a few times. The junction and the germline gene differ at one end; a read error may be behind it. The rearrangement uses TRBV7-3 and TRBJ1-1; no clear D gene. This CDR3 contains 14 residues. Looked up from germline, CDR1 is SGHTA and CDR2 is FQGTGA. The CDR3 DNA reads TGTGCCAGCACCTTAATCTTAAGTCGCGCTGAAGCTTTCTTT. Its translation: CASTLILSRAEAFF.

This clonotype appeared a few times. The chain has TRBV12-3 or TRBV12-4 and TRBJ2-5; tentatively, D is TRBD2 (6 bases). Near its end, the DNA agrees better with TRBJ2-1, so the J call may be wrong. The CDR3 totals 12 residues. Written as DNA, the CDR3 is TGTGCCAGCACCGATAGCGGTATTTCTCAGTTCTTC. Translation gives CASTDSGISQFF.

The rearrangement links TRBV6-2 or TRBV6-3 to TRBJ2-5; no clear D. CDR3 length: 14 residues. The germline V gene has CDR1 MNHEY and CDR2 SVGEGT. Trimming left V 6 bases short and J 7 bases short, with 18 bases between. The chain's CDR3 is CASRSAGSSRTQYF. The CDR3 region has the DNA TGTGCCAGCAGATCCGCCGGTAGTTCAAGGACCCAGTACTTC.

V and J are TRBV29-1 and TRBJ1-2; 8 bases are a match to TRBD1. J lost 5 bases, V lost 6 bases, and 5 bases had no gene match. Germline V lookup: CDR1 SQVTM, CDR2 ANQGSEA. There are 12 residues in the CDR3. The CDR3 bases are TGCAGCGTCTCACAGGGGGATTATGGCTACACCTTC. It is translated as CSVSQGDYGYTF.

The gene calls are TRBV28 and TRBJ2-1; D is ambiguous. Looked up from germline, CDR1 is MDHEN and CDR2 is SYDVKM. This CDR3 contains 16 residues. Between the trimmed V and J ends, which lost 6 bases and 4 bases, there was a span of 19 bases. CDR3 sequence (DNA): TGTGCCAGCAGGAAGCCGACGTCTTCCGGTTACAATGAGCAGTTCTTC. This sequence encodes CASRKPTSSGYNEQFF.

The rearrangement joins TRBV25-1 to TRBJ2-7, with D possibly being TRBD1 or TRBD2 (5 bases each). The CDR3 totals 16 residues. Germline CDR1 reads MGHDK; CDR2 reads SYGVNS. The V end lost 1 base, the J end lost 3 bases, and 16 bases lay between the germline ends. The CDR3 loop is CASSESVGGPFYEQYF. The DNA for the CDR3 is TGTGCCAGCAGTGAATCGGTTGGGGGACCTTTCTACGAGCAGTACTTC.

The chain couples TRBV5-1 to TRBJ1-5, with TRBD1 matching 7 bases. V shed 4 bases and J 5 bases; nucleotides not matched to a gene: 9. This CDR3 contains 15 residues. Germline-derived CDR1 and CDR2 are SGHRS and YFSETQ. The CDR3 DNA reads as TGCGCCAGCAGCCTTATGACAGGGTACGATCAGCCCCAGCATTTT. This codes for CASSLMTGYDQPQHF.

Only a few counts were recorded for this clonotype. The chain has TRBV29-1 and TRBJ1-3; tentatively, D is TRBD1 (6 bases). CDR1 is SQVTM, CDR2 ANQGSEA, per germline. The CDR3 is 12 residues long. V was clipped by 3 bases and J by 6 bases, with 9 bases between them. CDR3 protein: CSVDAGANTIYF. CDR3 sequence (DNA): TGCAGCGTTGATGCGGGGGCAAACACCATATATTTT.

To note about this clonotype: One end of the junction fails to match germline, which may point to a read error. This chain connects TRBV6-2 or TRBV6-3 to TRBJ2-1; 9 bases align to TRBD2. Germline V gene data show CDR1 as MNHEY and CDR2 as SVGEGT. This CDR3 is built from 16 residues. CDR3 loop: CASSLLGGGAYNEQFF. The DNA for the CDR3 is TGTGCCAGTAGTTTGCTTGGCGGGGGGGCCTACAATGAGCAGTTCTTC.

In this sample, this clonotype turned up a few times. At one boundary the junction diverges from the germline segment, which might be a read error. This chain connects TRBV20-1 to TRBJ1-1; D gene uncertain. The CDR3 is 13 residues long. Germline V gene sequence: CDR1 DFQATT, CDR2 SNEGSKA (reference sequence). The CDR3 protein is CGASGVGRAEAFF. CDR3 nucleotide sequence: TGCGGTGCAAGTGGGGTGGGGAGGGCTGAAGCTTTCTTT.

The V and J genes are TRBV7-6 and TRBJ2-3; D unclear. The CDR3 is 14 amino acids. V was trimmed by 0 bases and J by 6 bases, leaving 10 bases between them. CDR1 SGHVS and CDR2 FNYEAQ come from the germline V gene. The CDR3 nucleotides are TGTGCCAGCAGCTTAGCGAATCTACCCGATACGCAGTATTTT. It is translated as CASSLANLPDTQYF.

This clonotype was observed a handful of times. Relative to the germline gene, one junction end is altered; a read error may explain this. The chain joins TRBV18 to TRBJ2-5; D is perhaps TRBD1 (5 bases). The end of the DNA is better explained by TRBJ2-1, so the J call may be wrong. This CDR3 region has 14 residues. Germline lookup yields CDR1 KGHSH and CDR2 LQKENI. The CDR3 spells CASSPLDSYNGQFF. The CDR3, as DNA: TGTGCCAGCTCACCACTAGACAGTTACAATGGGCAGTTCTTC.

This clonotype occurred a few times. V usage is TRBV5-5 and J usage is TRBJ2-2, with 7 bases aligning to TRBD2. The germline CDR1 and CDR2 sequences are SGHKS and YYEKEE (reference sequence). The CDR3 covers 14 residues. After removal of 0 bases from V and 9 bases from J, the junction contained 5 bases not matched to a gene. The CDR3 reads CASSLELASWELFF. The DNA of the CDR3 is TGTGCCAGCAGCTTGGAACTAGCGAGCTGGGAGCTGTTTTTT.

The chain links TRBV2 to TRBJ2-5; 7 bases line up with TRBD2. CDR1 is SNHLY and CDR2 is FYNNEI in the germline V gene. The CDR3 is made up of 12 amino acids. V lost 7 bases, J lost 4 bases, and 3 bases stayed unmatched. CDR3 DNA sequence: TGTGCCAGCATCGTAGCGGGAGAGACCCAGTACTTC. This gives the protein CASIVAGETQYF.

The chain combines TRBV4-1 with TRBJ1-2, with no clear D. Germline V gene data show CDR1 as MGHRA and CDR2 as YSYEKL. CDR3 length: 13 amino acids. Deletions cut 1 base from V and 7 bases from J, with 10 bases between. CDR3 protein: CASSQVGSSGYTF. DNA for the CDR3: TGCGCCAGCAGCCAAGTGGGGTCTTCTGGCTACACCTTC.

This chain joins TRBV12-3 or TRBV12-4 and TRBJ1-1, with D possibly being TRBD1 (5 bases). The CDR3 consists of 15 residues. V gave up 3 bases and J gave up 1 base, with 12 bases separating them. The CDR3 nucleotides read TGTGCCAGCAGTTTTACCGGGACGACGAACACTGAAGCTTTCTTT. Protein product: CASSFTGTTNTEAFF.

The gene calls are TRBV11-1 and TRBJ2-1; 7 bases align to TRBD2. The CDR3 is 15 amino acids. The V gene end was trimmed by 5 bases and the J gene end by 0 bases; junction bases not matched to a gene: 4. Germline CDR1 reads SGHAT; CDR2 reads FQDESV (reference sequence). The CDR3 protein is CASSRERGSYNEQFF. As DNA, the CDR3 is TGTGCCAGCAGCCGAGAGCGGGGCTCCTACAATGAGCAGTTCTTC.

The chain carries TRBV2 and TRBJ2-3; 7 bases fit TRBD2. V trimming: 6 bases; J trimming: 7 bases; junction bases outside the gene matches: 4. There are 12 residues in the CDR3. CDR1 is SNHLY and CDR2 is FYNNEI in the germline V gene. In DNA form, the CDR3 reads TGTGCCAGCAGCGCGGGAGTCAATACGCAGTATTTT. Its protein is CASSAGVNTQYF.

This clonotype was counted between two and nine times. The junction differs from germline at one of its ends, possibly a read error. V is TRBV27 and J is TRBJ1-2, with TRBD1 as a possible D gene (5 bases). From germline, CDR1 is MNHEY and CDR2 SMNVEV (reference sequence). The CDR3 totals 13 residues. This CDR3 reads CASSLRGIEGCTF. CDR3 bases: TGTGCCAGCAGTTTAAGGGGAATAGAGGGCTGCACCTTC.

Worth noting for this clonotype: No conserved phenylalanine or tryptophan is present at the end of the CDR3, so a read error is the likely explanation. The chain joins TRBV29-1 to TRBJ2-7; D gene unclear. V shed 4 bases and J shed 3 bases, with 7 bases lying between them. This CDR3 contains 11 residues. The germline gives CDR1 SQVTM, CDR2 ANQGSEA. CDR3 residues: CSVGAGYEQYL. The CDR3 region has the DNA TGCAGCGTTGGGGCAGGCTACGAGCAGTACCTC.

Only a few counts were recorded for this clonotype. The chain is built from TRBV6-5 and TRBJ1-1, with D possibly TRBD1 on 5 matching bases. CDR1 and CDR2 from the germline V gene are MNHEY and SVGAGI. The CDR3 length is 12 residues. V was cut by 10 bases and J by 8 bases, with 17 bases left in between. The CDR3 is CATHAMGTEAFF. In DNA, the CDR3 is TGTGCCACCCACGCCATGGGGACGGAAGCTTTCTTT.

The V gene is TRBV29-1, the J gene TRBJ1-1; tentative D call: TRBD1 (5 bases). V lost 1 base to trimming and J lost 4 bases, with 13 bases between them. CDR1 SQVTM and CDR2 ANQGSEA come from the germline V gene. The CDR3 sequence is 14 residues long. In DNA form, the CDR3 reads TGCAGCGTTGAAGGCCAGGGTAATTCCACTGAAGCTTTCTTT. Protein: CSVEGQGNSTEAFF.

The genes are TRBV6-2 or TRBV6-3 and TRBJ2-7, with D perhaps TRBD1 or TRBD2 (5 bases each). Trimming removed 2 bases at V and 4 bases at J, with 12 bases between. This CDR3 contains 14 residues. Per germline, CDR1 MNHEY and CDR2 SVGEGT. The CDR3 DNA follows: TGTGCCAGCAGTTACATCGGGACCATGTACGAGCAGTACTTC. Protein sequence: CASSYIGTMYEQYF.

V and J are TRBV29-1 and TRBJ2-1; 9 nucleotides agree with TRBD1. Germline V lookup: CDR1 SQVTM, CDR2 ANQGSEA. This CDR3 has 11 amino acids. Losses at the gene ends were 7 bases for V and 8 bases for J; bases not matched to a gene: 3. The CDR3 DNA reads TGCAGCGCGACAGGGGGGTATGAGCAGTTCTTC. Translation gives CSATGGYEQFF.

V is TRBV29-1 and J is TRBJ2-1, with 8 nucleotides matching TRBD2. The end of the DNA aligns better with TRBJ2-7, so the J call may be wrong. Germline V gene data show CDR1 as SQVTM and CDR2 as ANQGSEA. CDR3 length: 16 amino acids. CDR3: CSVEGPGLEELYEQYF. The CDR3, as DNA: TGCAGCGTTGAAGGACCGGGACTAGAGGAACTCTACGAGCAGTACTTC.

Only a few counts were recorded for this clonotype. The genes are TRBV6-5 and TRBJ1-1, with D unresolved. The V end was cut by 7 bases, the J end by 4 bases, with 7 bases between. The CDR3 totals 11 residues. Germline assignment: CDR1 MNHEY and CDR2 SVGAGI. The CDR3 sequence is CASMLGTEAFF. CDR3 coding DNA: TGTGCCAGCATGCTGGGCACTGAAGCTTTCTTT.